This TCR beta chain is drawn from a study of identical twins. This clonotype was recorded at least ten times. TCRdb re-called the 5' RACE reads through MiXCR, storing one row per CDR3 protein. The sample lists a few hundred thousand distinct CDR3 sequences; 7.5% to 10% were seen once. The germline gives CDR1 SGHRS, CDR2 YFSETQ. The CDR3 extends over 16 amino acids. The V gene lost 0 bases and the J gene lost 1 base, with 13 bases spanning the gap. These data also formed part of another study, on yellow fever vaccine responses in identical twins.

The material sequenced was PBMCs. The source of this sequence is a woman under 30 in good health. The chain combines TRBV5-1 with TRBJ2-5, with D possibly TRBD1 on 6 matching bases. CDR3 loop: CASSLAYETGQETQYF. The CDR3 DNA is TGCGCCAGCAGCTTGGCCTATGAGACAGGCCAAGAGACCCAGTACTTC.